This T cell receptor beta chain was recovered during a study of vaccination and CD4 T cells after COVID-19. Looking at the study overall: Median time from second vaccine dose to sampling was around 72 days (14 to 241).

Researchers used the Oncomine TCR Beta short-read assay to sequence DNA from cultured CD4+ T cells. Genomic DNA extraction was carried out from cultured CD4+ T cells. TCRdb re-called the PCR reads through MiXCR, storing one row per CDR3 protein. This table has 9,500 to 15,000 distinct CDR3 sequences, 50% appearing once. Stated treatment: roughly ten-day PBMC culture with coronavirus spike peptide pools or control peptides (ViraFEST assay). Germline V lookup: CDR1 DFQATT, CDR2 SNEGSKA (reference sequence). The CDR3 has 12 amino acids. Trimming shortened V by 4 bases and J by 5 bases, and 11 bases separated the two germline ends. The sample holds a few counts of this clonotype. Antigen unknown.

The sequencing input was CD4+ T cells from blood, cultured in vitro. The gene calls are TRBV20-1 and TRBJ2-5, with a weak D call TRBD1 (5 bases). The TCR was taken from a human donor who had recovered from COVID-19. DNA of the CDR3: TGCAGTGCTACAGCCCAGGGTGAGACCCAGTACTTC. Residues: CSATAQGETQYF.